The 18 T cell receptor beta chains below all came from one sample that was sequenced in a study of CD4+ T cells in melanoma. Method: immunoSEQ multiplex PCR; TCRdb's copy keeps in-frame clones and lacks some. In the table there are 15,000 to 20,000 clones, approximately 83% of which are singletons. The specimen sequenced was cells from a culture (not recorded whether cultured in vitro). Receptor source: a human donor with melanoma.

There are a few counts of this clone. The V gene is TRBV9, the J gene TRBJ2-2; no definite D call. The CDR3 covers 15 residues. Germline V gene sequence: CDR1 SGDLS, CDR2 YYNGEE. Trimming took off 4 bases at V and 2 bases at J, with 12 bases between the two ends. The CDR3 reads CASSSRATNTGELFF. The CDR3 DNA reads TGTGCCAGCAGCTCACGGGCCACAAACACCGGGGAGCTGTTTTTT.

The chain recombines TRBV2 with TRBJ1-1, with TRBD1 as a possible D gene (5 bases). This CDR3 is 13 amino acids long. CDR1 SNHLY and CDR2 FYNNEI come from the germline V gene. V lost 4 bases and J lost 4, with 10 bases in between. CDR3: CASSVQGSTEAFF. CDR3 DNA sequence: TGTGCCAGCAGTGTCCAGGGTAGCACTGAAGCTTTCTTT.

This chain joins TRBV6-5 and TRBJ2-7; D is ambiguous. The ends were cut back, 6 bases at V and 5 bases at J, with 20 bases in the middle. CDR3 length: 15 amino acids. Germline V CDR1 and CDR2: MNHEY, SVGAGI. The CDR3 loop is CASRERHLGIDEQYF. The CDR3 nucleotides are TGTGCCAGCAGGGAGAGACATCTGGGGATCGACGAGCAGTACTTC.

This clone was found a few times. The DNA of the CDR3 is TGCGCCAGCAGTGTAGTCAGGGCAGGTTTAGACGAGCAGTACTTC. This translates into CASSVVRAGLDEQYF. This chain links TRBV10-2 with TRBJ2-7; D is possibly TRBD1 (5 bases). The V and J ends lost 4 bases and 5 bases respectively, with 18 bases between them. The CDR3 sequence is 15 residues long. Germline V CDR1 and CDR2: WSHSY, SAAADI.

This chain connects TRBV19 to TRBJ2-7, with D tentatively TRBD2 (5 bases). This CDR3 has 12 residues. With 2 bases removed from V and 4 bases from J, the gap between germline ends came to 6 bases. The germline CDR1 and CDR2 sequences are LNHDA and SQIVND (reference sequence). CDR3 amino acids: CASSIRGYEQYF. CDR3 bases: TGTGCCAGTAGTATACGGGGATACGAGCAGTACTTC.

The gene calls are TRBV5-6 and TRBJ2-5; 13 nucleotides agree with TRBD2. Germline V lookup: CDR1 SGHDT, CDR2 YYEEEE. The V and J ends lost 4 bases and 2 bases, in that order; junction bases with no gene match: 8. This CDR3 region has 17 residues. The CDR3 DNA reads TGTGCCAGCAGCAAGGGACTAGCGGGGTTGGGGCAAGAGACCCAGTACTTC. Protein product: CASSKGLAGLGQETQYF.

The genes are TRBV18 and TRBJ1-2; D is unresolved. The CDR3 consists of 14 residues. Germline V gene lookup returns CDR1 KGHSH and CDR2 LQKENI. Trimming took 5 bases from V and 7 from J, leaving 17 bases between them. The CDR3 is CASSEVHGRFGYTF. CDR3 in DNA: TGTGCCAGCTCAGAAGTTCACGGGCGTTTTGGCTACACCTTC. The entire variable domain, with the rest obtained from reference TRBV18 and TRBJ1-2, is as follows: NAGVMQNPRHLVRRRGQEARLRCSPMKGHSHVYWYRQLPEEGLKFMVYLQKENIIDESGMPKERFSAEFPKEGPSILRIQQVVRGDSAAYFCASSEVHGRFGYTFGSGTRLTVV.

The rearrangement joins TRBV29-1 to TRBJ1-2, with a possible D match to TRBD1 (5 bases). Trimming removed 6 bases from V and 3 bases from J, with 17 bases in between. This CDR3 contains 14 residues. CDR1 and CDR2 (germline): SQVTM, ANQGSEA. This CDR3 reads CSVSGTSMYYGYTF. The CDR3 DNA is TGCAGCGTCTCCGGGACCTCGATGTACTATGGCTACACCTTC.

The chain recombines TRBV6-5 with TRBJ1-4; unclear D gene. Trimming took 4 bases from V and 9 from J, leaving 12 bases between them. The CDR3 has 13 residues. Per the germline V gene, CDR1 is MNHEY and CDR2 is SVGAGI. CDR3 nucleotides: TGTGCCAGCAGTTCGGTACCTCCGAAAAAACTGTTTTTT. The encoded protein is CASSSVPPKKLFF.

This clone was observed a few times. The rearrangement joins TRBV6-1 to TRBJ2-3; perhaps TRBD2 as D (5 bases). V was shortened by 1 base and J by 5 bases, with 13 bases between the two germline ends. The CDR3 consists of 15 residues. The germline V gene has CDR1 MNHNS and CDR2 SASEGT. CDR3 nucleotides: TGTGCCAGCAGTGAAGGGACTTTTACGAGAGATACGCAGTATTTT. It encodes CASSEGTFTRDTQYF.

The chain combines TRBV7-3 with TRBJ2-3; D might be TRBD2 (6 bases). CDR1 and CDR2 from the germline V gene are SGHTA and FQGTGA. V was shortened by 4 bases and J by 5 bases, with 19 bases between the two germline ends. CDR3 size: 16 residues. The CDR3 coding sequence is TGTGCCAGCAGCTCCACGCATGGCGGGGTGGGAGATACGCAGTATTTT. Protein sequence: CASSSTHGGVGDTQYF.

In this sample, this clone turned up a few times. In nucleotides, the CDR3 is TGTGCCAGCAGTTTATTGGGCCGGGGTCTTAACTATGGCTACACCTTC. It yields the protein CASSLLGRGLNYGYTF. J is TRBJ1-2 and V is TRBV27; D not resolved. V was shortened by 1 base and J by 1 base, with 13 bases between the two germline ends. Germline V CDR1 and CDR2: MNHEY, SMNVEV (reference sequence). This CDR3 is 16 amino acids long.

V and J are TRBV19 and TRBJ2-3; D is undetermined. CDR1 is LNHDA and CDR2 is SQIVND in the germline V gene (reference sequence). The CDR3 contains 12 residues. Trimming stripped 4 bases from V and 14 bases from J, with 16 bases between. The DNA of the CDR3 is TGTGCCAGTAGTAATCTGACAAGACAACGGTATTTT. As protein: CASSNLTRQRYF.

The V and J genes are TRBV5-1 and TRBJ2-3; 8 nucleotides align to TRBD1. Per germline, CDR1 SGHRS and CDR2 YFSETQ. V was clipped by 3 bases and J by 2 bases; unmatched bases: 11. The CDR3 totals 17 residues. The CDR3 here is CASSWTGTGAFTDTQYF. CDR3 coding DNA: TGCGCCAGCAGCTGGACCGGGACAGGAGCCTTCACAGATACGCAGTATTTT.

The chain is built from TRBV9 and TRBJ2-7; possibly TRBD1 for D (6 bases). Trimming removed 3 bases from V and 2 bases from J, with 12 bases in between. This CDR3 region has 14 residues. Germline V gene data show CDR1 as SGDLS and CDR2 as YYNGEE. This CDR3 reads CASSEQGLPYEQYF. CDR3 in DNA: TGTGCCAGCAGCGAGCAGGGGCTCCCCTACGAGCAGTACTTC. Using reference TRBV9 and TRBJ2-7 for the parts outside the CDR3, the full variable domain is DSGVTQTPKHLITATGQRVTLRCSPRSGDLSVYWYQQSLDQGLQFLIQYYNGEERAKGNILERFSAQQFPDLHSELNLSSLELGDSALYFCASSEQGLPYEQYFGPGTRLTVT.

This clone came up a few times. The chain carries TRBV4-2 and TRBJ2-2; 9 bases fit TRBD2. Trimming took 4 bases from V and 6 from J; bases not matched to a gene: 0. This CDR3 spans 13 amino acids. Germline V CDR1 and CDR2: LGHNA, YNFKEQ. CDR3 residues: CASSRGGAGELFF. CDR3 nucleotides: TGTGCCAGCAGCCGCGGGGGGGCCGGGGAGCTGTTTTTT.

The CDR3: CASSLCTVCEQYF. The CDR3 nucleotides are TGTGCCAGCAGTTTATGTACAGTTTGCGAGCAGTACTTC. V is TRBV27 and J is TRBJ2-7; D gene unclear. V lost 1 base, J lost 6 bases, and 10 bases lay in between. Germline loops: CDR1 MNHEY, CDR2 SMNVEV (reference sequence). This CDR3 is built from 13 residues.

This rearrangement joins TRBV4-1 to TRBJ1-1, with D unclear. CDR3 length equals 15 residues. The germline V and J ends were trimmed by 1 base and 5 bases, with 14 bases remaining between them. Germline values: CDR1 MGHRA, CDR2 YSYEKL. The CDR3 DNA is TGCGCCAGCAGCCAAGGGATGAATTGGCTTACTGAAGCTTTCTTT. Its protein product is CASSQGMNWLTEAFF.